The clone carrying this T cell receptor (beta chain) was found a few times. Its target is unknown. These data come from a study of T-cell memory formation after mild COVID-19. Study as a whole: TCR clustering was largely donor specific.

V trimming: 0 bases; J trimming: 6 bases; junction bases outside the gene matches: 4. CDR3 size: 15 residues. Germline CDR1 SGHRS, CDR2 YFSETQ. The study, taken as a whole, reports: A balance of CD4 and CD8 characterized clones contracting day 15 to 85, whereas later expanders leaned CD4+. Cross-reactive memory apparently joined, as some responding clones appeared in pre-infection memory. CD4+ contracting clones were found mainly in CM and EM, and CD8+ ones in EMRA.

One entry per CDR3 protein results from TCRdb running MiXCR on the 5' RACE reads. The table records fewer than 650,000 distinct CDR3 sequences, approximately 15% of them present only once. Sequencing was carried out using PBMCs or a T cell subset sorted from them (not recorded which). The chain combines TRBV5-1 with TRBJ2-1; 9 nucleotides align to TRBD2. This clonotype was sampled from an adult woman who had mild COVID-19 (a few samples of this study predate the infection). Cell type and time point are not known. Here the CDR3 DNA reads TGCGCCAGCAGCTTGGGCCTAGCGGGGTTCAATGAGCAGTTCTTC. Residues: CASSLGLAGFNEQFF.